These T cell receptor beta chains were read from a single sample in a study of CD8 T cells in Susac syndrome. One entry per CDR3 protein results from TCRdb running MiXCR on the immunoSEQ multiplex PCR reads. Of around 69,000 distinct CDR3 sequences in the sample, 96% were seen once. The sample consisted of CD4+ T cells from PBMCs. These receptors were collected from a human donor with multiple sclerosis. Both conserved end residues are part of each CDR3. The D gene is left open where the match is weak. Only part of the rows carry a size: once, few, many, or a class if the clone is expanded.

v_gene: TRBV12-3/TRBV12-4
abundance: NA
j_gene: TRBJ2-1
d_gene: TRBD2
CDR3nt: TGTGCCAGCAGCCCTAGCGGGGGACTAAACAATGAGCAGTTCTTC
CDR3aa: CASSPSGGLNNEQFF

v_gene: TRBV24-1
abundance: NA
j_gene: TRBJ2-2
d_gene: TRBD2
CDR3nt: TGTGCCACCAGTGATGTGCGGGGGACGCACACCGGGGAGCTGTTTTTT
CDR3aa: CATSDVRGTHTGELFF

v_gene: TRBV3-1
abundance: NA
j_gene: TRBJ1-2
d_gene: NA
CDR3nt: TGTGCCAGCAGCCCGGACCCCTCCCTGGGCTATGGCTACACCTTC
CDR3aa: CASSPDPSLGYGYTF

v_gene: TRBV29-1
abundance: NA
j_gene: TRBJ2-5
d_gene: TRBD2
CDR3nt: TGCAGCGTCGTCCCGGGACTAGCGGGGGGCCAAGAGACCCAGTACTTC
CDR3aa: CSVVPGLAGGQETQYF

v_gene: TRBV7-9
abundance: NA
j_gene: TRBJ2-1
d_gene: NA
CDR3nt: TGTGCCAGCAGCTTATATCTGGCAGAGCAGTTCTTC
CDR3aa: CASSLYLAEQFF

v_gene: TRBV20-1
abundance: NA
j_gene: TRBJ1-2
d_gene: TRBD1
CDR3nt: TGCAGTGCTAGGCCAACAGGGGGCGACTATGGCTACACCTTC
CDR3aa: CSARPTGGDYGYTF

v_gene: TRBV6-5
abundance: NA
j_gene: TRBJ1-2
d_gene: TRBD1
CDR3nt: TGTGCCAGCAGTTACTCGTGGGACAGGGGAGGCTATGGCTACACCTTC
CDR3aa: CASSYSWDRGGYGYTF

v_gene: TRBV5-4
abundance: NA
j_gene: TRBJ2-1
d_gene: NA
CDR3nt: TGTGCCAGCAGCCCCGGCGGGCGTGAGCAGTTCTTC
CDR3aa: CASSPGGREQFF

v_gene: TRBV5-4
abundance: NA
j_gene: TRBJ2-1
d_gene: NA
CDR3nt: TGTGCCAGCAGGCCTACAGGCTCCTACAATGAGCAGTTCTTC
CDR3aa: CASRPTGSYNEQFF

v_gene: TRBV20-1
abundance: NA
j_gene: TRBJ2-3
d_gene: TRBD2
CDR3nt: TGCAGTCCGGGGGGTTCAGATACGCAGTATTTT
CDR3aa: CSPGGSDTQYF

v_gene: TRBV7-2
abundance: NA
j_gene: TRBJ2-3
d_gene: NA
CDR3nt: TGTGCCAGCAGCTTAGCGGCCGGGTACACAGATACGCAGTATTTT
CDR3aa: CASSLAAGYTDTQYF

v_gene: TRBV4-3
abundance: NA
j_gene: TRBJ2-1
d_gene: NA
CDR3nt: TGCGCCAGCAGCCTTTCGGGACGGGACTACAATGAGCAGTTCTTC
CDR3aa: CASSLSGRDYNEQFF

v_gene: TRBV7-8
abundance: NA
j_gene: TRBJ2-5
d_gene: NA
CDR3nt: TGTGCCAGCAGTTCCGGGCGGTCCCAAGAGACCCAGTACTTC
CDR3aa: CASSSGRSQETQYF

v_gene: TRBV11-2
abundance: NA
j_gene: TRBJ1-1
d_gene: NA
CDR3nt: TGTGCCAGCAGCTTAGGGAATTATGACACTGAAGCTTTCTTT
CDR3aa: CASSLGNYDTEAFF

v_gene: TRBV12-3/TRBV12-4
abundance: NA
j_gene: TRBJ2-5
d_gene: TRBD1
CDR3nt: TGTGCCAGCAGCGTAGGGACAGGTCCGGGGACCCAGTACTTC
CDR3aa: CASSVGTGPGTQYF

v_gene: TRBV5-6
abundance: NA
j_gene: TRBJ1-1
d_gene: NA
CDR3nt: TGTGCCAGCAGCTTGTACAAGGGGGGAGAAGCTTTCTTT
CDR3aa: CASSLYKGGEAFF

v_gene: TRBV20-1
abundance: once
j_gene: TRBJ2-5
d_gene: TRBD2
CDR3nt: TGCAGTGCTAGTGCGGGGGGGCCAAGGGAGACCCAGTACTTC
CDR3aa: CSASAGGPRETQYF

v_gene: TRBV28
abundance: once
j_gene: TRBJ2-3
d_gene: NA
CDR3nt: TGTGCCAGTAATCCGAGCACAGATACGCAGTATTTT
CDR3aa: CASNPSTDTQYF

v_gene: TRBV19
abundance: NA
j_gene: TRBJ1-6
d_gene: TRBD1
CDR3nt: TGTGCCAGTAGCTCGGACAGGGGGCGCGATTCACCCCTCCACTTT
CDR3aa: CASSSDRGRDSPLHF

v_gene: TRBV24-1
abundance: NA
j_gene: TRBJ1-6
d_gene: NA
CDR3nt: TGTGCCACCAGCGCGGCGGGGGATAATTCACCCCTCCACTTT
CDR3aa: CATSAAGDNSPLHF

v_gene: TRBV20-1
abundance: NA
j_gene: TRBJ2-3
d_gene: NA
CDR3nt: TGCAGTGCTAGAGGATCGGGGAGATATCAAAGCACAGATACGCAGTATTTT
CDR3aa: CSARGSGRYQSTDTQYF

v_gene: TRBV29-1
abundance: NA
j_gene: TRBJ2-3
d_gene: NA
CDR3nt: TGCAGCGTTGAAGGGTCCGGCACAGATACGCAGTATTTT
CDR3aa: CSVEGSGTDTQYF

v_gene: TRBV12-3/TRBV12-4
abundance: NA
j_gene: TRBJ2-1
d_gene: NA
CDR3nt: TGTGCCAGCAGGACTAGTTACAATGAGCAGTTCTTC
CDR3aa: CASRTSYNEQFF

v_gene: TRBV3-1
abundance: NA
j_gene: TRBJ2-1
d_gene: NA
CDR3nt: TGTGCCAGCAGCCAAGGGTATAGTAGGGATGAGCAGTTCTTC
CDR3aa: CASSQGYSRDEQFF

v_gene: TRBV4-1
abundance: NA
j_gene: TRBJ1-1
d_gene: TRBD1
CDR3nt: TGCGCCAGCAGCCAAGGGAACAGGGGGAGGACTGAAGCTTTCTTT
CDR3aa: CASSQGNRGRTEAFF

v_gene: TRBV25-1
abundance: NA
j_gene: TRBJ1-1
d_gene: NA
CDR3nt: TGTGCCAGCAGGGACAGCTGGAACACTGAAGCTTTCTTT
CDR3aa: CASRDSWNTEAFF

v_gene: TRBV3-1
abundance: NA
j_gene: TRBJ2-2
d_gene: NA
CDR3nt: TGTGCCAGCAGCCAAGGAGTCGGGGAGCTGTTTTTT
CDR3aa: CASSQGVGELFF

v_gene: TRBV25-1
abundance: once
j_gene: TRBJ1-4
d_gene: NA
CDR3nt: TGTGCCAGCAGTGTGGGGGTTATTGAAAAACTGTTTTTT
CDR3aa: CASSVGVIEKLFF

v_gene: TRBV3-1
abundance: NA
j_gene: TRBJ1-5
d_gene: NA
CDR3nt: TGTGCCAGCAGCGGGGACACCTTCAGCAATCAGCCCCAGCATTTT
CDR3aa: CASSGDTFSNQPQHF

v_gene: TRBV5-1
abundance: NA
j_gene: TRBJ2-1
d_gene: NA
CDR3nt: TGCGCCAGCAGCTTAGCCGGGACTCGGTCCTACAATGAGCAGTTCTTC
CDR3aa: CASSLAGTRSYNEQFF

v_gene: TRBV3-1
abundance: NA
j_gene: TRBJ2-5
d_gene: NA
CDR3nt: TGTGCCAGCAGCCAAACCGGGACTTCCAAGACCCAGTACTTC
CDR3aa: CASSQTGTSKTQYF

v_gene: TRBV6-5
abundance: NA
j_gene: TRBJ1-1
d_gene: NA
CDR3nt: TGTGCCAGCAGGCCGCCGGGGGTGTCAGGCACTGAAGCTTTCTTT
CDR3aa: CASRPPGVSGTEAFF

v_gene: TRBV20-1
abundance: NA
j_gene: TRBJ2-1
d_gene: NA
CDR3nt: TGCAGTGCTAGAGATCAGGGGAACTACAATGAGCAGTTCTTC
CDR3aa: CSARDQGNYNEQFF

v_gene: TRBV29-1
abundance: NA
j_gene: TRBJ2-1
d_gene: TRBD1
CDR3nt: TGCAGCGTTGCCTCGACAGGGGGAAATGAGCAGTTCTTC
CDR3aa: CSVASTGGNEQFF

v_gene: TRBV12-3/TRBV12-4
abundance: NA
j_gene: TRBJ2-5
d_gene: TRBD2
CDR3nt: TGTGCCAGCAGTTCAGGCACTAGCGGGGGCCGCGAGACCCAGTACTTC
CDR3aa: CASSSGTSGGRETQYF

v_gene: TRBV12-3/TRBV12-4
abundance: NA
j_gene: TRBJ1-2
d_gene: NA
CDR3nt: TGTGCCAGCAGGCACAGGGAACGGTATGGCTACACCTTC
CDR3aa: CASRHRERYGYTF

v_gene: TRBV30
abundance: NA
j_gene: TRBJ1-5
d_gene: TRBD1
CDR3nt: TGTGCCTGGAGTGCGACAGGGGGCCTCTATCAGCCCCAGCATTTT
CDR3aa: CAWSATGGLYQPQHF

v_gene: TRBV27
abundance: NA
j_gene: TRBJ2-6
d_gene: NA
CDR3nt: TGTGCCAGCAGTTTACGTTATAGTCAGTTGATCGCCAACGTCCTGACTTTC
CDR3aa: CASSLRYSQLIANVLTF

v_gene: TRBV12-3/TRBV12-4
abundance: NA
j_gene: TRBJ2-7
d_gene: TRBD2
CDR3nt: TGTGCCAGCACCCCGGTTAGCGGGGGGGCGAGGGAGCAGTACTTC
CDR3aa: CASTPVSGGAREQYF

v_gene: TRBV20-1
abundance: NA
j_gene: TRBJ2-7
d_gene: NA
CDR3nt: TGCAGTGCTAGGACCGAGTACGAGCAGTACTTC
CDR3aa: CSARTEYEQYF

v_gene: TRBV2
abundance: NA
j_gene: TRBJ2-5
d_gene: NA
CDR3nt: TGTGCCAGCAGTGTAAGAGGGACCCAAGAGACCCAGTACTTC
CDR3aa: CASSVRGTQETQYF

v_gene: TRBV7-2
abundance: NA
j_gene: TRBJ1-4
d_gene: NA
CDR3nt: TGTGCCAGCGCCCCGGGGGACGCAACTAATGAAAAACTGTTTTTT
CDR3aa: CASAPGDATNEKLFF

v_gene: TRBV5-1
abundance: once
j_gene: TRBJ2-1
d_gene: TRBD2
CDR3nt: TGCGCCAGCAGCTTGGCGACTAGCGGGACGAATGAGCAGTTCTTC
CDR3aa: CASSLATSGTNEQFF

v_gene: TRBV12-3/TRBV12-4
abundance: NA
j_gene: TRBJ1-1
d_gene: TRBD1
CDR3nt: TGTGCCAGCAGTAAGGGACAGGGGGCCATGAACACTGAAGCTTTCTTT
CDR3aa: CASSKGQGAMNTEAFF

v_gene: TRBV5-1
abundance: NA
j_gene: TRBJ1-5
d_gene: NA
CDR3nt: TGCGCCAGCAGCTTGGTTATAGGTCAGCCCCAGCATTTT
CDR3aa: CASSLVIGQPQHF

v_gene: TRBV10-3
abundance: NA
j_gene: TRBJ2-3
d_gene: TRBD2
CDR3nt: TGTGCCGGAGCGGGGGGGCCAAATACGCAGTATTTT
CDR3aa: CAGAGGPNTQYF

v_gene: TRBV3-1
abundance: NA
j_gene: TRBJ2-5
d_gene: NA
CDR3nt: TGTGCCAGCAGCCATCTGCGGACGGAGATCAGTAAGGAGACCCAGTACTTC
CDR3aa: CASSHLRTEISKETQYF

v_gene: TRBV30
abundance: NA
j_gene: TRBJ1-2
d_gene: TRBD1
CDR3nt: TGTGCCTGGAGCGGGACAGGGAGAGGCTACACCTTC
CDR3aa: CAWSGTGRGYTF

v_gene: TRBV19
abundance: NA
j_gene: TRBJ2-1
d_gene: NA
CDR3nt: TGTGCCAGTAGTACCACAGGGCTGGGTGAGCAGTTCTTC
CDR3aa: CASSTTGLGEQFF

v_gene: TRBV28
abundance: NA
j_gene: TRBJ1-6
d_gene: TRBD1
CDR3nt: TGTGCCAGCAGTTGGATGGCAGGGGGGCGCGGGGCCAATTCACCCCTCCACTTT
CDR3aa: CASSWMAGGRGANSPLHF

v_gene: TRBV12-3/TRBV12-4
abundance: NA
j_gene: TRBJ1-1
d_gene: NA
CDR3nt: TGTGCCAGCAGCACCGGGAGTTGGAACACTGAAGCTTTCTTT
CDR3aa: CASSTGSWNTEAFF

v_gene: TRBV5-1
abundance: NA
j_gene: TRBJ2-7
d_gene: NA
CDR3nt: TGCGCCAGCAGCTTGGATTGGGGACCCGGAGGGGACGAGCAGTACTTC
CDR3aa: CASSLDWGPGGDEQYF

v_gene: TRBV9
abundance: NA
j_gene: TRBJ2-3
d_gene: TRBD1
CDR3nt: TGTGCCAGCAGCTTACGACAGGGGCGTATGGATACGCAGTATTTT
CDR3aa: CASSLRQGRMDTQYF

v_gene: TRBV6-5
abundance: NA
j_gene: TRBJ1-5
d_gene: NA
CDR3nt: TGTGCCAGCAGTTACAGCGCAACACAAAGTCCTCAGCCCCAGCATTTT
CDR3aa: CASSYSATQSPQPQHF